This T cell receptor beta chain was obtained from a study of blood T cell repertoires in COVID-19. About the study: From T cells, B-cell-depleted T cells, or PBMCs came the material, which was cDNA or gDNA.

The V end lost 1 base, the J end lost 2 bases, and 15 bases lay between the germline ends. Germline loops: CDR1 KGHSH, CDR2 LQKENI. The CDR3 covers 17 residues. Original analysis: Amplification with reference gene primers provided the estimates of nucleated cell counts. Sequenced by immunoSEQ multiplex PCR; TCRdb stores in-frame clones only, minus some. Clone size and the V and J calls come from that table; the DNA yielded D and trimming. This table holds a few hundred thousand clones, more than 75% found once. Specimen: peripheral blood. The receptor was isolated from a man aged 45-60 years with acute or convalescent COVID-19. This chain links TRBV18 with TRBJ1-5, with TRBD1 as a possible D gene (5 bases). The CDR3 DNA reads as TGTGCCAGCTCACCACGGAGACAGAATAAGGGCAATCAGCCCCAGCATTTT. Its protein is CASSPRRQNKGNQPQHF.